This T cell receptor beta chain appears in the sequencing data of a study of cytomegalovirus exposure and HLA in healthy donors. Use of 60 Vbeta and 13 Jbeta primers characterized the PCR. Here immunoSEQ multiplex PCR was the method, and the copy in TCRdb shows in-frame clones only, minus some. Recorded for this sample: 45,000 to 55,000 clones. General study results and limits: It was in a later analysis that TCR association rates were seen to vary by HLA locus, highest for DRB1 and lowest for HLA-C. The productive fraction for most TCR beta V segments was about 87% or about 30% in an earlier analysis.

Remarks on this clone: The antigen is not known.

The TCR originated in a woman aged 45-59 years in good health and CMV-seropositive. Sequenced sample: PBMCs.

This CDR3 is CATTRTGLINEQFF. In DNA, the CDR3 is TGTGCCACCACCAGGACGGGACTAATCAATGAGCAGTTCTTC. V is TRBV15 and J is TRBJ2-1; 7 bases align to TRBD2. With V trimmed by 7 bases and J by 6 bases, 9 bases remained unmatched. The CDR3 loop spans 14 amino acids. Germline lookup yields CDR1 LNHNV and CDR2 YYDKDF (reference sequence).